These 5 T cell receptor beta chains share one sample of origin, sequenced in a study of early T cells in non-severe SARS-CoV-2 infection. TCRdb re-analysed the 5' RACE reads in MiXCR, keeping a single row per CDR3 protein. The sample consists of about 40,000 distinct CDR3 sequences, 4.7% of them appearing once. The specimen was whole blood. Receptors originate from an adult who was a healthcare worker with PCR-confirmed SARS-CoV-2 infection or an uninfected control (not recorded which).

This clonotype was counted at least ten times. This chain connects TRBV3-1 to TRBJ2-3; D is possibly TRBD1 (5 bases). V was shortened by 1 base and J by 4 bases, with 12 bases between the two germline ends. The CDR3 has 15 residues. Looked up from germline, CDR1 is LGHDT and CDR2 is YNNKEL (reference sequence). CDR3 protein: CASSQGGLRSDTQYF. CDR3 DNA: TGTGCCAGCAGCCAAGGGGGCCTTCGATCAGATACGCAGTATTTT.

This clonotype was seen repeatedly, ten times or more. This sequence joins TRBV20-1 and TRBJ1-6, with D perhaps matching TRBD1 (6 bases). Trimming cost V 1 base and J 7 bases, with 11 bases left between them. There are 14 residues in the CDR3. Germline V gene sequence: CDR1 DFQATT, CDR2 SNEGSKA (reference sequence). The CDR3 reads CSARVTGTNSPLHF. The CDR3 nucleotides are TGCAGTGCTAGAGTTACAGGGACCAATTCACCCCTCCACTTT.

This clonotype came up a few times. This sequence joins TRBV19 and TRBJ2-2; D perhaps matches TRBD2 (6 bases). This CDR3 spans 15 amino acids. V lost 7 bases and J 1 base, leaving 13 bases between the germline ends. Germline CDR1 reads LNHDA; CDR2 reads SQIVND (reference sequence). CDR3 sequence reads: CASTKIAENTGELFF. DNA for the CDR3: TGTGCCAGTACCAAAATAGCGGAGAACACCGGGGAGCTGTTTTTT.

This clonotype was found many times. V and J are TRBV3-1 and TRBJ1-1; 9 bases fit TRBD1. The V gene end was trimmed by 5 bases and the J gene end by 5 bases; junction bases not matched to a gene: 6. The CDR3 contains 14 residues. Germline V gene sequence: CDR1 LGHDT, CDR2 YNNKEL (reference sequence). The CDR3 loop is CASSFRDRVTEAFF. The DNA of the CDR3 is TGTGCCAGCAGCTTCCGGGACAGGGTTACTGAAGCTTTCTTT. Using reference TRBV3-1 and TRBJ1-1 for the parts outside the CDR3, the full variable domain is DTAVSQTPKYLVTQMGNDKSIKCEQNLGHDTMYWYKQDSKKFLKIMFSYNNKELIINETVPNRFSPKSPDKAHLNLHINSLELGDSAVYFCASSFRDRVTEAFFGQGTRLTVV.

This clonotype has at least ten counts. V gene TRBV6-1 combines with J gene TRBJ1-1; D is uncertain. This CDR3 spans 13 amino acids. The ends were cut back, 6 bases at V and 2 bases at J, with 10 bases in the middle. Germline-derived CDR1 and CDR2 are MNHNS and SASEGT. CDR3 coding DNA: TGTGCCAGCAGGGAGAAAACCAACACTGAAGCTTTCTTT. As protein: CASREKTNTEAFF.